A single T cell receptor (beta chain) is shown here with its context. Its antigen is not known. This specimen belongs to a study of shared clonotypes between healthy human individuals. For the study at large: Three plates each covered CD4 naive and memory; CD8 naive two, CD8 memory one.

CDR1 is LNHDA, CDR2 SQIVND, per germline (reference sequence). This CDR3 contains 15 residues. V was cut by 6 bases and J by 3 bases, with 17 bases left in between. Donation came from healthy HIV-negative adults that had no recent acute infections or vaccinations. CD45RA+ naive and CD45RA-negative memory subsets were separated from CD4+ cells. Study-level results: In general, naive subsets displayed greater estimated richness than memory subsets did.

Libraries were prepared by immunoSEQ multiplex PCR; TCRdb keeps only in-frame clonotypes and omits some of them. There are 2 million to 2.5 million clones in the sample; about nine tenths occur only once, and around 0.38% lies in the top ten. What was sequenced was naive CD4+ T cells from PBMCs. Noted subset: CD45RA+ positively selected. This TCR was recovered from a man younger than 35 in good health. Some clones in this sample may be carry-over from other donors' samples. V is TRBV19 and J is TRBJ1-2; possibly TRBD1 for D (6 bases). This CDR3 is CASSSPPTGYYGYTF. The CDR3 DNA sequence: TGTGCCAGTAGCTCCCCCCCGACAGGCTACTATGGCTACACCTTC.